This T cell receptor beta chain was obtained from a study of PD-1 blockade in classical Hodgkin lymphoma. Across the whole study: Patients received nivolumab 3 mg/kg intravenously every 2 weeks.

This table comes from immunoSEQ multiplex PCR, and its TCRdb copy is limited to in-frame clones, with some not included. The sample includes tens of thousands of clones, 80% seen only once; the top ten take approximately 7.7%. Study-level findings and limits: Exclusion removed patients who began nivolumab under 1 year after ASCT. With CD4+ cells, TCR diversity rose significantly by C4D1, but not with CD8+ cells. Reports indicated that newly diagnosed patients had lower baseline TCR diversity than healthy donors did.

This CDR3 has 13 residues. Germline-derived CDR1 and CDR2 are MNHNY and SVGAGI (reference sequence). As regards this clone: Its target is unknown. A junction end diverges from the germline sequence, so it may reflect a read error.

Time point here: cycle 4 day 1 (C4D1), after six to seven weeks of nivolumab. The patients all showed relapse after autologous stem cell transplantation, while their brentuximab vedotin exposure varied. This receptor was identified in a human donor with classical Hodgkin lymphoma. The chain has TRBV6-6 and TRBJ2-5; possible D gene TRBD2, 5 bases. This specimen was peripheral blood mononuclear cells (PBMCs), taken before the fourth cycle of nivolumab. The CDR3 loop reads CASSYGLQGTQYF. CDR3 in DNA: TGTGCCAGCAGCTACGGACTTCAAGGGACCCAGTACTTC.